The 24 T cell receptor beta chains below all came from one sample that was sequenced in a study of T cells in localized non-small cell lung cancer. Profiled with immunoSEQ multiplex PCR; TCRdb holds only in-frame clones, not every one. The sample carries around 67,000 clones, roughly 90% recorded once. The sequencing here drew on peripheral blood, taken before any cancer treatment. The receptors here all came from a woman aged 35 to 75 with stage I lung adenocarcinoma.

The chain employs TRBV19 and TRBJ1-5, with TRBD1 matching 7 bases. The CDR3 has 13 amino acids. From germline, CDR1 is LNHDA and CDR2 SQIVND (reference sequence). V shed 9 bases and J 13 bases; nucleotides not matched to a gene: 15. CDR3 nucleotide sequence: TGTGCCAGCGAGACCGGGACAGTTGGTTCGCAGCATTTT. Translating it yields CASETGTVGSQHF.

The V gene is TRBV18, the J gene TRBJ2-7; TRBD2 aligns across 8 bases. Germline CDR1 and CDR2: KGHSH and LQKENI. There are 13 residues in the CDR3. Trimming cost V 3 bases and J 5 bases; bases outside gene matches: 3. CDR3 loop: CASSPSGGNEQYF. CDR3 nucleotide sequence: TGTGCCAGCTCACCGTCGGGAGGGAACGAGCAGTACTTC.

The chain carries TRBV29-1 and TRBJ2-2, with 9 bases aligning to TRBD1. This CDR3 spans 16 amino acids. From germline, CDR1 is SQVTM and CDR2 ANQGSEA. Trimming removed 0 bases from V and 4 bases from J; junction bases left unmatched: 6. CDR3 sequence: CSVEEVGTGSTGELFF. The DNA for the CDR3 is TGCAGCGTTGAAGAGGTAGGGACAGGGTCCACCGGGGAGCTGTTTTTT.

The V gene is TRBV6-6, the J gene TRBJ1-2; no definite D call. Germline V lookup: CDR1 MNHNY, CDR2 SVGAGI (reference sequence). This CDR3 has 16 amino acids. With 2 bases removed from V and 4 bases from J, the gap between germline ends came to 17 bases. The CDR3 DNA reads as TGTGCCAGCAGTTACGTGGGTCCTGTCTCACCCTATGGCTACACCTTC. This gives the protein CASSYVGPVSPYGYTF.

The chain uses TRBV18 and TRBJ2-7; 12 positions agree with TRBD2. The V gene's germline CDR1 is KGHSH and CDR2 LQKENI. Trimming took 4 bases from V and 6 from J; bases not matched to a gene: 7. CDR3 length: 15 residues. The CDR3, as DNA: TGTGCCAGCTCACAGTCTAGGACTAGCGGGACCGAGCAGTACTTC. The encoded protein is CASSQSRTSGTEQYF.

The chain links TRBV5-1 to TRBJ1-1; D might be TRBD1 (5 bases). The CDR3 runs 14 residues. Germline assignment: CDR1 SGHRS and CDR2 YFSETQ. The germline V and J ends were trimmed by 4 bases and 4 bases, with 14 bases remaining between them. DNA for the CDR3: TGCGCCAGCAGCCTGACCAGGGAGATCACTGAAGCTTTCTTT. The encoded protein is CASSLTREITEAFF. Combining the CDR3 with reference TRBV5-1 and TRBJ1-1 gives the whole variable domain KAGVTQTPRYLIKTRGQQVTLSCSPISGHRSVSWYQQTPGQGLQFLFEYFSETQRNKGNFPGRFSGRQFSNSRSEMNVSTLELGDSALYLCASSLTREITEAFFGQGTRLTVV.

The rearrangement uses TRBV5-1 and TRBJ1-3; the match to TRBD1 covers 8 bases. CDR3 length: 15 amino acids. Germline trimming cut 4 bases from V and 2 bases from J; bases unmatched to any gene: 5. Germline CDR1 is SGHRS and CDR2 is YFSETQ. The CDR3 nucleotides read TGCGCCAGCAGCCGTGACAGGGGAGCTGGAAACACCATATATTTT. This gives the protein CASSRDRGAGNTIYF.

Written as DNA, the CDR3 is TGTGCCAGCACTTTCGACAGGGGATATGATAATGAGCAGTTCTTC. This translates into CASTFDRGYDNEQFF. V and J are TRBV28 and TRBJ2-1; 8 nucleotides line up with TRBD1. Germline values: CDR1 MDHEN, CDR2 SYDVKM. This CDR3 contains 15 residues. Trimming cost V 7 bases and J 7 bases; bases outside gene matches: 12.

The rearrangement uses TRBV4-3 and TRBJ2-7; 12 bases are shared with TRBD1. Unmatched junction bases numbered 5, after V lost 4 bases and J lost 7 bases. The CDR3 length is 14 residues. CDR1 is LGHNA and CDR2 is YSLEER in the germline V gene. CDR3: CASSRGQGAEEQYF. The CDR3 region has the DNA TGCGCCAGCAGCCGGGGACAGGGGGCGGAAGAGCAGTACTTC.

The chain combines TRBV6-5 with TRBJ2-7; D is perhaps TRBD1 (5 bases). CDR1 and CDR2 (germline): MNHEY, SVGAGI. The CDR3 has 14 amino acids. Trimming took off 7 bases at V and 2 bases at J, with 15 bases between the two ends. The DNA of the CDR3 is TGTGCCAGCAAAGGGGCGTTCACCCCCTACGAGCAGTACTTC. This sequence encodes CASKGAFTPYEQYF.

The V call is TRBV11-2, the J call TRBJ2-3; D is unresolved. Germline V gene lookup returns CDR1 SGHAT and CDR2 FQNNGV. Between the trimmed V and J ends, which lost 3 bases and 3 bases, there was a span of 7 bases. This CDR3 spans 13 amino acids. CDR3 bases: TGTGCCAGCAGCTTTATAGAAACAGATACGCAGTATTTT. This gives the protein CASSFIETDTQYF.

The V and J genes are TRBV11-2 and TRBJ1-6, with no clear D. Germline values: CDR1 SGHAT, CDR2 FQNNGV. The CDR3 covers 16 residues. The ends were cut back, 7 bases at V and 1 base at J, with 14 bases in the middle. The CDR3 DNA follows: TGTGCCAGCACCCTGGGCCTCAGGTCCTATAATTCACCCCTCCACTTT. Its protein is CASTLGLRSYNSPLHF.

V usage is TRBV18 and J usage is TRBJ1-2, with TRBD1 matching 8 bases. V lost 4 bases to trimming and J lost 3 bases; unmatched junction nucleotides: 4. The CDR3 is 14 residues long. CDR1 and CDR2 from the germline V gene are KGHSH and LQKENI. The CDR3 region has the DNA TGTGCCAGCTCACGGGACAGGAGGGACTATGGCTACACCTTC. It is translated as CASSRDRRDYGYTF.

The genes are TRBV6-6 and TRBJ1-3, with TRBD1 identical over 8 bases. V lost 5 bases, J lost 8 bases, and 5 bases stayed unmatched. Germline V gene data show CDR1 as MNHNY and CDR2 as SVGAGI (reference sequence). CDR3 length: 13 residues. The CDR3 is CASSGQGTDTIYF. In DNA form, the CDR3 reads TGTGCCAGCAGTGGACAGGGTACGGACACCATATATTTT.

There are a few counts of this clone. The genes are TRBV5-6 and TRBJ1-1; the D is unclear. V lost 0 bases to trimming and J lost 1 base, with 1 base between them. The CDR3 extends over 12 amino acids. CDR1 and CDR2 from the germline V gene are SGHDT and YYEEEE. The CDR3 bases are TGTGCCAGCAGCTTGGCGAACACTGAAGCTTTCTTT. It specifies CASSLANTEAFF.

V is TRBV6-4 and J is TRBJ2-7; possibly TRBD1 or TRBD2 for D (5 bases each). Germline CDR1 is MRHNA and CDR2 is SNTAGT. Trimming cost V 5 bases and J 0 bases, with 14 bases left between them. This CDR3 is 15 amino acids long. This CDR3 reads CASSNRDGDSYEQYF. CDR3 in DNA: TGTGCCAGCAGTAACCGGGACGGAGACTCCTACGAGCAGTACTTC.

The DNA for the CDR3 is TGTGCCAGCTCACCGGACAGGGGATACGGCTACACCTTC. Encoded protein: CASSPDRGYGYTF. The chain couples TRBV18 to TRBJ1-2, with TRBD1 identical over 9 bases. The CDR3 consists of 13 residues. Germline CDR1 reads KGHSH; CDR2 reads LQKENI. V dropped 3 bases and J dropped 8; count of bases not matched to a gene: 4.

The chain links TRBV27 to TRBJ1-1; perhaps TRBD1 as D (5 bases). V was shortened by 2 bases and J by 3 bases, with 13 bases between the two germline ends. The CDR3 contains 15 residues. Per the germline V gene, CDR1 is MNHEY and CDR2 is SMNVEV (reference sequence). CDR3 bases: TGTGCCAGCAGTTTAGCCGCAGGGAGAGACACTGAAGCTTTCTTT. Amino acids: CASSLAAGRDTEAFF.

The CDR3, as DNA: TGTGCCAGCAGCCCATCACTGGGGACGAACACTGAAGCTTTCTTT. Residues: CASSPSLGTNTEAFF. The chain uses TRBV28 and TRBJ1-1; D possibly corresponds to TRBD1 (5 bases). V was clipped by 6 bases and J by 1 base, with 15 bases between them. The CDR3 has 15 residues. The V gene's germline CDR1 is MDHEN and CDR2 SYDVKM.

Concerning this clone itself: This specimen includes other DNA sequences encoding the same CDR3. The chain employs TRBV27 and TRBJ2-7; 8 bases are a match to TRBD1. CDR3 length: 14 amino acids. Germline-derived CDR1 and CDR2 are MNHEY and SMNVEV (reference sequence). The V and J ends lost 3 bases and 0 bases, in that order; junction bases with no gene match: 1. CDR3 sequence: CASSLGTGSYEQYF. Written as DNA, the CDR3 is TGTGCCAGCAGTTTGGGGACAGGCTCCTACGAGCAGTACTTC.

This clone has more than one count but fewer than ten. The genes are TRBV7-9 and TRBJ1-1; 7 bases are shared with TRBD1. With V trimmed by 4 bases and J by 11 bases, 13 bases remained unmatched. The CDR3 covers 14 residues. The germline gives CDR1 SEHNR, CDR2 FQNEAQ (reference sequence). CDR3 DNA sequence: TGTGCCAGCAGCTCTTATCGACAGGGAGGTGAGGCTTTCTTT. Encoded protein: CASSSYRQGGEAFF. Variable domain in full (rest from reference TRBV7-9 and TRBJ1-1): DTGVSQNPRHKITKRGQNVTFRCDPISEHNRLYWYRQTLGQGPEFLTYFQNEAQLEKSRLLSDRFSAERPKGSFSTLEIQRTEQGDSAMYLCASSSYRQGGEAFFGQGTRLTVV.

The rearrangement uses TRBV27 and TRBJ1-1, with a weak D call TRBD1 (6 bases). From germline, CDR1 is MNHEY and CDR2 SMNVEV (reference sequence). CDR3 length: 15 residues. V dropped 5 bases and J dropped 6 bases, with 19 bases sitting between them. CDR3 residues: CASSPYFQGWAEAFF. The CDR3 DNA sequence: TGTGCCAGCAGTCCTTACTTTCAGGGGTGGGCTGAAGCTTTCTTT.

The rearrangement joins TRBV29-1 to TRBJ1-4; the match to TRBD1 covers 8 bases. There are 14 residues in the CDR3. V lost 1 base to trimming and J lost 7 bases; unmatched junction nucleotides: 5. CDR1 is SQVTM and CDR2 is ANQGSEA in the germline V gene. The CDR3 loop is CSVEAQGGGEKLFF. CDR3 in DNA: TGCAGCGTTGAAGCACAGGGGGGAGGTGAAAAACTGTTTTTT.

The chain uses TRBV27 and TRBJ2-1; D perhaps matches TRBD1 (5 bases). Germline V gene sequence: CDR1 MNHEY, CDR2 SMNVEV (reference sequence). This CDR3 contains 12 residues. V dropped 5 bases and J dropped 8 bases, with 10 bases sitting between them. DNA for the CDR3: TGTGCCAGCAGTCGCGACAGCCATGAGCAGTTCTTC. Protein sequence: CASSRDSHEQFF.